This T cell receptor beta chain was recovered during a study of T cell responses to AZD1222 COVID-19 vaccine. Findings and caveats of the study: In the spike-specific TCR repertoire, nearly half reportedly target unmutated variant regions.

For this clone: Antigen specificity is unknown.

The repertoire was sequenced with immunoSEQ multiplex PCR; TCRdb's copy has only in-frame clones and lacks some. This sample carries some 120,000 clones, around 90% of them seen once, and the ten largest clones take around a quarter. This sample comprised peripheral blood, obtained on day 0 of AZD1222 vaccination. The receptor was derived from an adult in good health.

The CDR3 coding sequence is TGTGCCAGCTCACCAGAGGGGCCGAACACTGAAGCTTTCTTT. The encoded protein is CASSPEGPNTEAFF. This chain links TRBV18 with TRBJ1-1, with D maybe TRBD1 (5 bases). This CDR3 has 14 residues. Germline CDR1 is KGHSH and CDR2 is LQKENI. V was trimmed by 2 bases and J by 1 base, leaving 8 bases between them. Combining the CDR3 with reference TRBV18 and TRBJ1-1 gives the whole variable domain NAGVMQNPRHLVRRRGQEARLRCSPMKGHSHVYWYRQLPEEGLKFMVYLQKENIIDESGMPKERFSAEFPKEGPSILRIQQVVRGDSAAYFCASSPEGPNTEAFFGQGTRLTVV.